The entry that follows covers one T cell receptor (beta chain) sequence. TCRdb used MiXCR to reprocess the RT-PCR reads, holding one entry per CDR3 protein. The table has 200,000 to 250,000 distinct CDR3 sequences, 14% seen once. This sample was taken from a study of patients and donors after allogeneic stem cell transplantation. The CDR3 has 11 residues. CDR1 and CDR2 (germline): SGDLS, YYNGEE. V shed 5 bases and J shed 5 bases, with 4 bases lying between them. This chain connects TRBV9 to TRBJ1-4; D is ambiguous. Sequencing used blood, either unsorted or a sorted T cell fraction (not recorded which). This clonotype was obtained from a human donor who was either an allogeneic HSCT recipient or a stem cell or donor lymphocyte infusion donor (not recorded which). It is not recorded whose cells these are; they may come from a transplant donor. The CDR3 bases are TGTGCCAGCAGTAACAATGAAAAACTGTTTTTT. This sequence encodes CASSNNEKLFF.